Reported below is one T cell receptor beta chain. These data belong to a study of blood T cell repertoires in COVID-19. Whole-study context: From the United States, Italy and Spain came samples of acute and convalescent COVID-19.

The CDR3 has 14 amino acids. Trimming cost V 4 bases and J 7 bases; bases outside gene matches: 3. Germline loops: CDR1 KGHDR, CDR2 SFDVKD. Per the original data handling: By means of reference gene primer amplification, nucleated cell counts were estimated. Profiling relied on immunoSEQ multiplex PCR, and the TCRdb table lists in-frame clones only, not all of them. From that table come the V and J calls and clone size; the DNA was used to work out D and trimming. The sample comprises some 170,000 clones, under 80% of which are singletons, and 2.8% rests with the top ten. The sequenced sample was peripheral blood. The receptor comes from a man in his sixties or seventies with acute or convalescent COVID-19. The rearrangement joins TRBV24-1 to TRBJ1-4; TRBD1 agrees at 9 bases. CDR3 loop: CATSEGTGFEKLFF. The CDR3 region has the DNA TGTGCCACCAGTGAAGGGACAGGGTTTGAAAAACTGTTTTTT.